The clone carrying this T cell receptor beta chain was counted a few times. Its cognate antigen is unknown. The sample belongs to a study of T cell responses to AZD1222 COVID-19 vaccine. Notes on the study in general: Spike-specific TCR breadth and depth grew following two AZD1222 doses.

The CDR3 consists of 15 residues. Assay: immunoSEQ multiplex PCR; the TCRdb copy retains only in-frame clones and omits some. The data show 200,000 to 300,000 clones, just over 90% seen once. Specimen: peripheral blood, collected on day 0 of AZD1222 vaccination. The V and J genes are TRBV21-1 and TRBJ2-2; the table's D call TRBD1 went unverified against the DNA. TRBV21-1 is a pseudogene segment. This clonotype was obtained from an adult in good health. CDR3 loop: CASSLRGLDTGELFF. For the CDR3, the DNA is TGTGCCAGCAGCTTGAGGGGGCTGGACACCGGGGAGCTGTTTTTT.